The T cell receptor (beta chain) under discussion was sequenced for a study of shared clonotypes between healthy human individuals. Turning to the study itself: Every donor yielded three CD4 naive, three CD4 memory, two CD8 naive and one CD8 memory plate.

About this clone itself: Its antigen is unknown. An end of the junction does not agree with germline; a read error may underlie this.

Notes on the study in general: Naive CD4 clonotypes were shared across a few donors at roughly 5.5%.

The CDR3 length is 16 residues. The germline V gene encodes CDR1 KGHSH and CDR2 LQKENI. Clones were read by immunoSEQ multiplex PCR, and TCRdb kept only the in-frame ones, dropping some. Here the sample spans 1.6 million or so clones, more than 95% being singletons. Study donors comprised healthy, HIV-negative adults devoid of recent acute infection or vaccination. Researchers partitioned CD4+ cells into CD45RA+ naive and CD45RA-negative memory subsets. This chain links TRBV18 with TRBJ1-2; tentatively, D is TRBD1 (6 bases). The clonotype was recovered from a man under 40 in good health. The source material was naive CD4+ T cells sorted from blood. This sample's subset: CD45RA+ positively selected. CDR3 DNA: TGTGCCAGCTCGTCCGTACAGGGATCTAACTCCTATGCCTACACCTTC. It yields the protein CASSSVQGSNSYAYTF.